The entry below gives a single TCR beta chain sequence along with its context. Its target antigen remains unknown. The record has no base qualities; no much larger clone is one base away. The source of the sample is a study of identical twins listed by TCRdb under 2016. As for the study more broadly: The study deep-sequenced TCR alpha and beta repertoires from monozygotic twins, unrelated adults of various ages and cord blood to test whether fetal clonotypes persist. Replicate twin experiments were performed at different times using different library preparation protocols to rule out contamination.

Library method: 5' RACE. The sequencing machine was an Illumina HiSeq 2000. Template switching added a universal primer binding site, and the final cDNA carried a unique molecular identifier that allowed TCR cDNA molecules to be counted accurately. First-strand cDNA for TCR alpha and beta chains was synthesized from specific primers in the conserved constant-segment region. To control for contamination, each cDNA library was double barcoded with a SMART-Mk sample barcode plus Illumina barcodes. Two successive PCR steps introduced TruSeq adapter sequences along with Illumina sample barcodes. TCR alpha and beta cDNA libraries were sequenced on the Illumina HiSeq platform with custom primers. From the authors' description of their analysis: Raw reads were processed with MiGEC to extract unique molecular identifiers, and MiXCR was used to determine CDR3 positions. Recombination models were inferred per individual with the repgenHMM and IGoR tools using an EM algorithm. The tcR package in R was used for shared clonotype analysis, with sharing normalized by the product of cloneset sizes. To study raw recombination without the effects of thymic and clonal selection, out-of-frame nonproductive sequences were analyzed. TCRdb trimmed public reads at Q25 via fastp, called clones via MiXCR and kept in-frame beta chains. Every distinct CDR3 protein forms one entry, paired with its most common genes and DNA. V and J calls and clone size were set by TCRdb, not the authors. The sample table shows 400,000 or so distinct CDR3 sequences, and roughly 10% are seen once. The ten most abundant clones make up around 8.6% of the sample.

For CDR1 and CDR2, the germline V gene lists MGHDK and SYGVNS. V is trimmed back by 3 bases and J by 3 bases, and the junction contains 6 bases that no gene match accounts for. The CDR3 sequence holds 15 residues, the cysteine and phenylalanine included. CDR3 DNA is the only sequence kept; it has 45 bases, read in frame from the first base. On the study overall, not on this receptor specifically: In monozygotic twins, recombination models systematically underestimated out-of-frame TCR alpha sharing, but the models matched the sharing seen between unrelated individuals. Invariant T cells such as MAIT and iNKT could partly confound zero-insertion analyses, though diverse VJ usage argued against this for most clonotypes. Because the same donors could not be followed over many years, the conclusions depended on cross-sectional statistical analysis. Fewer insertions were carried by abundant cord blood beta clonotypes, a similar but weaker trend appeared in young adult naive repertoires, and no such trend appeared in memory repertoires. A weaker excess of twin sharing was found in beta out-of-frame sequences because the signal-to-noise ratio was lowered by fewer shared sequences. Compared with coincidental sharing between unrelated individuals, out-of-frame TCR alpha sequences shared between twins showed an excess of sequences with low generation probability.

All donors were healthy Caucasians. The researchers also sequenced three unrelated adults who were not twins: a male aged 18 to 30, a male aged 50 to 59, and a female aged 50 to 59. Miltenyi CD45RO+ enrichment and human naive T-cell isolation kits were used to isolate memory (CD45RO+) and naive T cells from PBMC. This clonotype originated in a woman aged 50 to 65 in good health. This chain joins TRBV25-1 to TRBJ2-3, with 7 junctional bases fitting TRBD1. The material sequenced was naive T cells sorted from blood. In light of the paper, this sample's cell subset or site label describes: cells isolated with a human naive T-cell isolation kit. At the DNA level, the sequence is TGTGCCAGCAGTGATCAGGACAGGTATACAGATACGCAGTATTTT. This is translated as CASSDQDRYTDTQYF. The full variable domain, with segments outside the CDR3 supplied by the reference TRBV25-1 and TRBJ2-3 proteins, appears as EADIYQTPRYLVIGTGKKITLECSQTMGHDKMYWYQQDPGMELHLIHYSYGVNSTEKGDLSSESTVSRIRTEHFPLTLESARPSHTSQYLCASSDQDRYTDTQYFGPGTRLTVL.